Sequencing of this T cell receptor beta chain was carried out in a study of blood T cell repertoires in COVID-19. Study at large: PBMCs, B-cell-depleted T cells, or T cells provided the cDNA or gDNA that made up the material.

Germline CDR1 is MDHEN and CDR2 is SYDVKM. Trimming took 5 bases from V and 12 from J, leaving 14 bases between them. The CDR3 is 13 residues long. In the study's own analysis: Reference gene primer amplification gave estimated nucleated cell counts. The assay was immunoSEQ multiplex PCR, and TCRdb's table has in-frame clones only and misses some. The V and J calls and clone size come from that table; D and trimming were worked out from the DNA. The sample records 200,000 to 250,000 clones, about 87% being singletons. V and J are TRBV28 and TRBJ1-6; the D is unclear. Specimen: peripheral blood. This sequence was found in a man younger than 45 with COVID-19, enrolled during active disease. CDR3 amino acids: CASSALMTGPLHF. The CDR3 coding sequence is TGTGCCAGCAGTGCGCTTATGACTGGACCCCTCCACTTT.